The rows below give T cell receptor beta chains drawn from one sample of a study of immune cell composition in non-small cell lung cancer. TCRdb's copy holds only in-frame clones and misses some; the assay was immunoSEQ multiplex PCR. The sample comprises some 9,100 clones, around 68% of which are singletons, and 7% to 10% rests with the top ten. Specimen: lung tumor tissue. The origin of the receptors is a human donor with non-small cell lung cancer. CDR3s include the opening cysteine and the closing phenylalanine or tryptophan. D genes are given only for firm matches. Size values are once, few and many counts, or a class for expanded clones, and some rows have none.

J: TRBJ2-2
D: -
size: -
V: TRBV19
DNA: TGTGCCAGTAGCAATCCAAACACCGGGGAGCTGTTTTTT
CDR3: CASSNPNTGELFF

J: TRBJ2-1
D: TRBD2
size: once
V: TRBV5-5
DNA: TGTGCCAGCAGCTTTGGGGTAGCGGGGAATGAGCAGTTCTTC
CDR3: CASSFGVAGNEQFF

J: TRBJ1-2
D: TRBD1
size: few
V: TRBV19
DNA: TGTGCCAGTAGGAGGGGACAGGCCTATGGCTACACCTTC
CDR3: CASRRGQAYGYTF

J: TRBJ2-4
D: TRBD2
size: once
V: TRBV19
DNA: TGTGCCAGTAGTATAGAGGGTCTAGCGGGGAGCTTTTTAGCCAAAAACATTCAGTACTTC
CDR3: CASSIEGLAGSFLAKNIQYF

J: TRBJ2-1
D: -
size: -
V: TRBV11-3
DNA: TGTGCCAGCAGCTTAGCCCGGGGGGCGGCCAATGAGCAGTTCTTC
CDR3: CASSLARGAANEQFF

J: TRBJ2-5
D: TRBD1
size: -
V: TRBV6-1
DNA: TGTGCCAGCAGTGCCACAGGGGGGTCGGTTTTAGGGACCCAGTACTTC
CDR3: CASSATGGSVLGTQYF

J: TRBJ2-1
D: -
size: -
V: TRBV9
DNA: TGTGCCAGCAGCGTAGAACGGTGGGCCTACAATGAGCAGTTCTTC
CDR3: CASSVERWAYNEQFF

J: TRBJ1-5
D: TRBD1
size: -
V: TRBV6-5
DNA: TGTGCCAGCAGGTCCCAGGGGGATAGCAATCAGCCCCAGCATTTT
CDR3: CASRSQGDSNQPQHF

J: TRBJ1-6
D: -
size: -
V: TRBV2
DNA: TGTGCCAGCAGCGGCCAGGTTCTAAATTCACCCCTCCACTTT
CDR3: CASSGQVLNSPLHF

J: TRBJ2-3
D: TRBD2
size: -
V: TRBV7-3
DNA: TGTGCCAGCAGCCACACTAGCGGGGGCACAGATACGCAGTATTTT
CDR3: CASSHTSGGTDTQYF

J: TRBJ1-6
D: -
size: once
V: TRBV7-9
DNA: TGTGCCAGCAGCTTAGGTCAGGGATTCTATAATTCACCCCTCCACTTT
CDR3: CASSLGQGFYNSPLHF

J: TRBJ2-7
D: TRBD2
size: -
V: TRBV23-1
DNA: TGCGCCAGCAGTCAACCGGTTGTCCTAGCGGGTACCTACGAGCAGTACTTC
CDR3: CASSQPVVLAGTYEQYF

J: TRBJ1-2
D: -
size: -
V: TRBV6-5
DNA: TGTGCCAGCAGTTACCGTCGTACAGCTAACTATGGCTACACCTTC
CDR3: CASSYRRTANYGYTF

J: TRBJ2-3
D: -
size: -
V: TRBV15
DNA: TGTGCCACCAGCAGAGGCACAGATACGCAGTATTTT
CDR3: CATSRGTDTQYF

J: TRBJ2-5
D: TRBD2
size: -
V: TRBV18
DNA: TGTGCCAGCTCACCACCTAGCGGGATCCAAGAGACCCAGTACTTC
CDR3: CASSPPSGIQETQYF

J: TRBJ2-2
D: -
size: -
V: TRBV20-1
DNA: TGCAGTGCTATCAGGGACGGGGAGCTGTTTTTT
CDR3: CSAIRDGELFF

J: TRBJ1-1
D: -
size: -
V: TRBV11-1
DNA: TGTGCCAGCAGCCTGACAGATAACACTGAAGCTTTCTTT
CDR3: CASSLTDNTEAFF

J: TRBJ1-1
D: -
size: -
V: TRBV7-3
DNA: TGTGCCAGCAGCCCGGACAGCTACCAGAACGAAGCTTTCTTT
CDR3: CASSPDSYQNEAFF

J: TRBJ1-6
D: -
size: -
V: TRBV7-8
DNA: TGTGCCAGCAGCTCCCTGGTGGGTGTCAATTCACCCCTCCACTTT
CDR3: CASSSLVGVNSPLHF

J: TRBJ2-7
D: TRBD1
size: -
V: TRBV7-9
DNA: TGTGCCAGCAGCTTAGTTTCGGGGACAGGGGGTTACGAGCAGTACTTC
CDR3: CASSLVSGTGGYEQYF

J: TRBJ2-3
D: -
size: -
V: TRBV6-4
DNA: TGTGCCAGCAGTGAGGCGGGGGCCACAGATACGCAGTATTTT
CDR3: CASSEAGATDTQYF

J: TRBJ1-6
D: -
size: -
V: TRBV5-8
DNA: TGTGCCAGCAGCCTACGGACGAATTCACCCCTCCACTTT
CDR3: CASSLRTNSPLHF

J: TRBJ1-5
D: -
size: -
V: TRBV4-2
DNA: TGTGCCAGCAGCCAAGGCCCGGACGGGGGATTGAGTCCCCAGCATTTT
CDR3: CASSQGPDGGLSPQHF

J: TRBJ1-2
D: -
size: -
V: TRBV7-9
DNA: TGTGCCAGCAGCTTATCCAACAGCGCTATCTATGGCTACACCTTC
CDR3: CASSLSNSAIYGYTF

J: TRBJ1-5
D: TRBD1
size: -
V: TRBV7-8
DNA: TGTGCCAGCAGCGTACAGGGGGGGGGTCAGCCCCAGCATTTT
CDR3: CASSVQGGGQPQHF

J: TRBJ1-1
D: -
size: -
V: TRBV11-2
DNA: TGTGCCAGCAGCTTAATAACGGTCAGGTTCTTGGGGGCTGAAGCTTTCTTT
CDR3: CASSLITVRFLGAEAFF

J: TRBJ1-1
D: -
size: -
V: TRBV7-9
DNA: TGTGCCAGCAGCTTAGTAGGAAACACTGAAGCTTTCTTT
CDR3: CASSLVGNTEAFF

J: TRBJ2-7
D: -
size: few
V: TRBV11-3
DNA: TGTGCCAGCAGCTTAGACCCTTGGGAGGAGCAGTACTTC
CDR3: CASSLDPWEEQYF

J: TRBJ2-1
D: TRBD2
size: few
V: TRBV7-2
DNA: TGTGCCAGCAGCTTTGCGGGGGGTGACAATGAGCAGTTCTTC
CDR3: CASSFAGGDNEQFF

J: TRBJ2-7
D: -
size: -
V: TRBV4-1
DNA: TGCGCCAGCAGCCAAGATTTGGTAAGGGGGTCCCCCTCCTACGAGCAGTACTTC
CDR3: CASSQDLVRGSPSYEQYF

J: TRBJ2-5
D: -
size: -
V: TRBV15
DNA: TGTGCCACCAGCAGATTCTCTGGACAGCAAGAGACCCAGTACTTC
CDR3: CATSRFSGQQETQYF

J: TRBJ1-2
D: -
size: few
V: TRBV4-2
DNA: TGTGCCAGCAGCCAAGCGTCGGTATCACCGGGTTACTATGGCTACACCTTC
CDR3: CASSQASVSPGYYGYTF

J: TRBJ2-3
D: -
size: -
V: TRBV19
DNA: TGTGCCAGTAATAATCCGGGTTCCACAGATACGCAGTATTTT
CDR3: CASNNPGSTDTQYF

J: TRBJ1-5
D: -
size: once
V: TRBV19
DNA: TGTGCCAGTAGTATAGTTCTTGGGACAAACTTAAATCAGCCCCAGCATTTT
CDR3: CASSIVLGTNLNQPQHF

J: TRBJ1-1
D: -
size: -
V: TRBV19
DNA: TGTGCCAGTAGTATTGAGACGGTGAACACTGAAGCTTTCTTT
CDR3: CASSIETVNTEAFF

J: TRBJ1-6
D: -
size: -
V: TRBV19
DNA: TGTGCCAGTAAAGGAGACTATAATTCACCCCTCCACTTT
CDR3: CASKGDYNSPLHF

J: TRBJ2-5
D: -
size: few
V: TRBV11-2
DNA: TGTGCCAGCAGCTTCCAGGGAGTAGAGGAGACCCAGTACTTC
CDR3: CASSFQGVEETQYF

J: TRBJ2-7
D: -
size: -
V: TRBV7-3
DNA: TGTGCCAGCAGCTTAGGAACGGGGACCTCCTACGAGCAGTACTTC
CDR3: CASSLGTGTSYEQYF

J: TRBJ1-1
D: TRBD1
size: once
V: TRBV7-8
DNA: TGTGCCAGCAGCTCCTACACACCGGGACAGGGAGCTTTCTTT
CDR3: CASSSYTPGQGAFF

J: TRBJ2-5
D: -
size: -
V: TRBV6-1
DNA: TGTGCCAGCAGTGGGGACTGGGATGGGACCCAGTACTTC
CDR3: CASSGDWDGTQYF

J: TRBJ1-3
D: -
size: -
V: TRBV11-2
DNA: TGTGCCAGCAGCTTAGGATCCCTGGGAGAGGGATGGAGAAACACCATATATTTT
CDR3: CASSLGSLGEGWRNTIYF

J: TRBJ1-3
D: TRBD1
size: -
V: TRBV6-5
DNA: TGTGCCAGCAGTCGGACAGGGTATGGAAACACCATATATTTT
CDR3: CASSRTGYGNTIYF

J: TRBJ2-7
D: TRBD1
size: -
V: TRBV7-9
DNA: TGTGCCAGCAGCTTCGGGACAGGGTTTGGCGAGCAGTACTTC
CDR3: CASSFGTGFGEQYF

J: TRBJ1-2
D: TRBD1
size: -
V: TRBV4-2
DNA: TGTGCCAGCAGCTTGCGGAGGGGGGACAGGGGGAATTATGGCTACACCTTC
CDR3: CASSLRRGDRGNYGYTF

J: TRBJ1-1
D: -
size: -
V: TRBV6-5
DNA: TGTGCCAGCAGTTACTTTGTGAGGGCCACTGAAGCTTTCTTT
CDR3: CASSYFVRATEAFF

J: TRBJ2-5
D: -
size: once
V: TRBV5-8
DNA: TGTGCCAGCAGCCTTGCACTCCCCCGAGAGACCCAGTACTTC
CDR3: CASSLALPRETQYF